This entry features one T cell receptor (beta chain) sequence. These data originate in a study of OX40 agonist ivuxolimab in advanced cancers. The wider study: All patients had ivuxolimab intravenously every 2 weeks at 0.01 to 10 mg/kg. Past anti-PD-1, anti-PD-L1 or anti-CTLA-4 therapy was accepted, and 40% to 50% had received some.

Sequencing was performed with immunoSEQ multiplex PCR; in TCRdb, only in-frame clones are kept and a portion is missing. The table lists approximately 92,000 clones, 70% to 85% of them singletons. CDR1 is SGDLS, CDR2 YYNGEE, per germline. The CDR3 has 13 amino acids. The V gene lost 3 bases and the J gene lost 3 bases, with 7 bases spanning the gap. This sequence originates from an adult with an advanced solid tumor such as melanoma, head and neck, liver or kidney cancer. Sequenced here: CD4+ or CD8+ T cells sorted from blood, sampled in a trial of the OX40 agonist ivuxolimab. The genes are TRBV9 and TRBJ2-1, with a weak D call TRBD1 (5 bases). The CDR3 DNA reads as TGTGCCAGCAGCGGACAGATCTACAATGAGCAGTTCTTC. It translates to CASSGQIYNEQFF.